This T cell receptor (beta chain) was recorded in a study of blood T cell repertoires in COVID-19 (TCRdb year 2020). Concerning the study at large: Collaborator samples came from the United States, Italy and Spain and covered acute and convalescent phases of COVID-19. The material from the prospective study consisted of cDNA or gDNA derived from T cells, B-cell-depleted T cells, or PBMCs. A freely available public database, intended as a resource for researchers studying the immune response to SARS-CoV-2, is where the repertoires were released. Samples came from the ongoing ImmuneRACE study (first 160 participants) plus 1,254 subjects from 6 global collaborators. The dataset comprised deeply sampled blood TCRbeta repertoires from subjects exposed to, actively infected with, or recovered from COVID-19. Where HLA class I and class II types were available, the types were taken from metadata supplied by the sample provider, not from assay-based typing. Nearly every sample came with metadata listing a de-identified subject ID, COVID-19 status, age in years and sex.

Results and caveats for the whole study, not just this receptor: How much clinical and demographic metadata was included differed by source and by participant, and the metadata was provided uncurated.

TCRbeta CDR3 regions were amplified from genomic DNA using the immunoSEQ Assay, a bias-controlled multiplex PCR. The study's processing was this. Nucleated cell counts per sample were estimated from amplification of reference gene primers within the assay. To quantify the absolute abundance of each unique TCRbeta CDR3 rearrangement, sequence reads were collapsed and filtered. Productive Simpson clonality was computed per sample as the square root of Simpson's diversity index over productive rearrangements. This is the immuneACCESS table as TCRdb keeps it, with only in-frame sequences that have V and J called. A part of the clones is gone; compared with another copy, unresolved V genes explain less than half, and the rest is unexplained. The V and J calls and clone size come from that table; D and trimming were worked out from the DNA. This sample lists roughly 68,000 clones; about 88% were detected once. The ten largest make up 43% of the sample.

As concerns this clone: Its antigen is currently not known. Base-call qualities are not available, and no considerably larger clone is one nucleotide away.

One collaborating source in Seattle enrolled patients while the patients were actively infected and followed the patients over time throughout the course of disease. Each collaborating institution followed its own protocols to collect whole blood in K2EDTA tubes. For TCRbeta analysis, collaborators shipped samples as frozen whole blood, isolated PBMCs, or DNA extracted from either of those sample types. This sequence was found in a woman in her fifties or sixties with COVID-19, enrolled during active disease. The sequenced sample was peripheral blood.

The DNA sequence reads TGTGCCAGCAGTAAAAGCCCTCCCCACTCCTACGAGCAGTACTTC. This encodes CASSKSPPHSYEQYF. The chain is encoded by TRBV27 joined to TRBJ2-7; the D segment cannot be called with confidence. Taken from cysteine to phenylalanine, the CDR3 has 15 residues. CDR3 DNA only is kept here, 45 bases in frame from base 1. V lost 5 bases and J lost 0 bases; the stretch between them is 14 bases long. From the germline V gene (reference sequence), CDR1 is MNHEY and CDR2 is SMNVEV.